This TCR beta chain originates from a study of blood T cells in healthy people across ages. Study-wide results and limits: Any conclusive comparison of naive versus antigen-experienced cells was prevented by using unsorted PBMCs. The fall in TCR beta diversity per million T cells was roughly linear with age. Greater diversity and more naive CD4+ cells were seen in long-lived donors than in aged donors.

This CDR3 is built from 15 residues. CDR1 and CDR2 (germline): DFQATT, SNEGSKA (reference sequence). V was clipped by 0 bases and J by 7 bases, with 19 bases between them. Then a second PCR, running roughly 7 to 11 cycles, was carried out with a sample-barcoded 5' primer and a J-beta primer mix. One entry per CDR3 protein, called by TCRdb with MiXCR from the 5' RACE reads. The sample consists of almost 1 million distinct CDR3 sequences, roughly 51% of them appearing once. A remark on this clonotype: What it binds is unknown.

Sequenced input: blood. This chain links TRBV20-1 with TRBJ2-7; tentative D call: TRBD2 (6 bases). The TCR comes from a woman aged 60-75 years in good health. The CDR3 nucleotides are TGCAGTGCTAGAGATGTACTAGCCACCTACAATGAGCAGTACTTC. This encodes CSARDVLATYNEQYF.